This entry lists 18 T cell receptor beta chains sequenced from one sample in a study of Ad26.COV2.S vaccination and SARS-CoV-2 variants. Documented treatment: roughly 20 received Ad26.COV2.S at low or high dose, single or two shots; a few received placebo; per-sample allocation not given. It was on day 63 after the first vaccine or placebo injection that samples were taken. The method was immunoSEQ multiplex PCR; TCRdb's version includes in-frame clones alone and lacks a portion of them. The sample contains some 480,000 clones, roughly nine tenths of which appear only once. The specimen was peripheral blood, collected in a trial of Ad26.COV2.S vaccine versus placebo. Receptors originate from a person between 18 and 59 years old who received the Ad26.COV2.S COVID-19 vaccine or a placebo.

CDR3 in amino acids: CASSRGISNSPLHF. CDR3 in DNA: TGTGCCAGCAGTCGGGGAATAAGTAATTCACCCCTCCACTTT. The chain employs TRBV6-5 and TRBJ1-6, with D unresolved. CDR1 MNHEY and CDR2 SVGAGI come from the germline V gene. The ends were cut back, 5 bases at V and 6 bases at J, with 11 bases in the middle. CDR3 length: 14 amino acids.

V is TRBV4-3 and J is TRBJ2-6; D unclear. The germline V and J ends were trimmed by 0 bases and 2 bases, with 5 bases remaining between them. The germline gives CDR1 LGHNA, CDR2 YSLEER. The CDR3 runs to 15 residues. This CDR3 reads CASSQDLTGANVLTF. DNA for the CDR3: TGCGCCAGCAGCCAAGATCTAACTGGGGCCAACGTCCTGACTTTC.

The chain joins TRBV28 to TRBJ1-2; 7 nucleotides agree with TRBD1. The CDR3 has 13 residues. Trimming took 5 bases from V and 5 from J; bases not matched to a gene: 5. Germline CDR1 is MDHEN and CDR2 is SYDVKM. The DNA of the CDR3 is TGTGCCAGCAGTCCAGGGGGGGGTTATGGCTACACCTTC. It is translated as CASSPGGGYGYTF.

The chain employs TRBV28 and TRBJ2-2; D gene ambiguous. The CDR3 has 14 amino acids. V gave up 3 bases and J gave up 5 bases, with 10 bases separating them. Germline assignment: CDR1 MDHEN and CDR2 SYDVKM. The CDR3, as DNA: TGTGCCAGCAGTTTGGTCATAAGGACCGGGGAGCTGTTTTTT. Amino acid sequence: CASSLVIRTGELFF.

The CDR3 DNA reads TGTGCCAGCAGCAGGACAGGGGGACCGGGGCAGTACTTC. Translated: CASSRTGGPGQYF. The rearrangement links TRBV5-4 to TRBJ2-7; 10 nucleotides match TRBD1. Losses at the gene ends were 4 bases for V and 9 bases for J; bases not matched to a gene: 7. This CDR3 has 13 residues. CDR1 is SGHNT, CDR2 YYREEE, per germline (reference sequence).

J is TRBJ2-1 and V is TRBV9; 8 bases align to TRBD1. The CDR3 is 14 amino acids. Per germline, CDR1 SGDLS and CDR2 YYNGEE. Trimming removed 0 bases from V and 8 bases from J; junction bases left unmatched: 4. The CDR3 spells CASSVGPGGDEQFF. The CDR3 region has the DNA TGTGCCAGCAGCGTAGGGCCAGGGGGCGATGAGCAGTTCTTC.

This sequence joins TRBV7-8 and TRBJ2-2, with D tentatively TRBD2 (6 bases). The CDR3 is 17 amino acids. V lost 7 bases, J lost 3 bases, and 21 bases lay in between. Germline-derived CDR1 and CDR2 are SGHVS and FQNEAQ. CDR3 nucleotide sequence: TGTGCCAGCAACCCGTATTATGGGGGGTTGGACACCGGGGAGCTGTTTTTT. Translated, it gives CASNPYYGGLDTGELFF.

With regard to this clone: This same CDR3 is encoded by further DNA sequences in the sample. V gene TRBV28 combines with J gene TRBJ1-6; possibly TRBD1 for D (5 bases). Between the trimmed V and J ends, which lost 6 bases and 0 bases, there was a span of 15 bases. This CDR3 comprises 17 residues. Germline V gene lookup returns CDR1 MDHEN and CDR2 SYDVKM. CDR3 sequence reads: CASSPGGASSYNSPLHF. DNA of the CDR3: TGTGCCAGCAGCCCCGGTGGGGCTAGCTCCTATAATTCACCCCTCCACTTT. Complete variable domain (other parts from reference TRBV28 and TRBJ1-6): DVKVTQSSRYLVKRTGEKVFLECVQDMDHENMFWYRQDPGLGLRLIYFSYDVKMKEKGDIPEGYSVSREKKERFSLILESASTNQTSMYLCASSPGGASSYNSPLHFGNGTRLTVT.

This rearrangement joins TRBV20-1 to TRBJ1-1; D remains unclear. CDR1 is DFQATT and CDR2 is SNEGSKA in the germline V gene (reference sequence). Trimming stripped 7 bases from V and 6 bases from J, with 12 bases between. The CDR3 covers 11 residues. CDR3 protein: CSVPFLAEAFF. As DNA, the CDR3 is TGCAGTGTTCCCTTTCTCGCTGAAGCTTTCTTT.

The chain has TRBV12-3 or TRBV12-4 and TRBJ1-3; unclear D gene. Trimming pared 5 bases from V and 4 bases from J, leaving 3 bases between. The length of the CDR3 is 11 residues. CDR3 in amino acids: CASSVGNTIYF. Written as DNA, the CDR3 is TGTGCCAGCAGTGTAGGAAACACCATATATTTT.

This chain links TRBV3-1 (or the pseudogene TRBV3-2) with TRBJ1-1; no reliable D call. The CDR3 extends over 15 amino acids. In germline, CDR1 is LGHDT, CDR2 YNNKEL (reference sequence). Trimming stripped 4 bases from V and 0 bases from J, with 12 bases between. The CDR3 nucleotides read TGTGCCAGCAGCCTTAATGGTGGTATGAACACTGAAGCTTTCTTT. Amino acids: CASSLNGGMNTEAFF.

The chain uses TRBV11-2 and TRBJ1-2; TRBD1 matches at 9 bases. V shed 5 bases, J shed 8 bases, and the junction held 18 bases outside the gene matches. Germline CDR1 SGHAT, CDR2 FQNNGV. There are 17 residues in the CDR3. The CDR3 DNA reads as TGTGCCAGCAGCCATTCGTTTTTCAGGACAGGGGAGTCGGGCTACACCTTC. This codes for CASSHSFFRTGESGYTF.

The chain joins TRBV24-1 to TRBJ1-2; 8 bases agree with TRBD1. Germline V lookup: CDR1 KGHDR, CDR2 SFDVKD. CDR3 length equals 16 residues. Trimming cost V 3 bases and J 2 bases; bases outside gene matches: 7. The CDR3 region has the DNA TGTGCCACCAGTGATCCTGCTCGGACAGGGAACTATGGCTACACCTTC. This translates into CATSDPARTGNYGYTF.

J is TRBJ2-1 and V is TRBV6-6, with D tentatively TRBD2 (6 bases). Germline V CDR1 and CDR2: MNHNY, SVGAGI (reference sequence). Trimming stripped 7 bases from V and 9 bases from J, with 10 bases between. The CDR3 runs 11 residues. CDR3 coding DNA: TGTGCCAGCACCCGGGGGTTTGAGCAGTTCTTC. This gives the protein CASTRGFEQFF.

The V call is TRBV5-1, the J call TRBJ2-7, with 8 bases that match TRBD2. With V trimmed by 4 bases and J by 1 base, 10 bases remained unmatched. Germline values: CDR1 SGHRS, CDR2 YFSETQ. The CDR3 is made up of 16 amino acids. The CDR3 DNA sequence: TGCGCCAGCAGCGTCTCGGCGGGAGGAGGTTCCTACGAGCAGTACTTC. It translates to CASSVSAGGGSYEQYF.

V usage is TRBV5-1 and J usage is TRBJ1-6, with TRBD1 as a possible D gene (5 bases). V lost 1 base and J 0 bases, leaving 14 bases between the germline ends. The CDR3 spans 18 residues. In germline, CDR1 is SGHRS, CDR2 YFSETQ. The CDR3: CASSLLPTVRSYNSPLHF. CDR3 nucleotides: TGCGCCAGCAGCTTGTTGCCGACAGTCCGCTCCTATAATTCACCCCTCCACTTT.

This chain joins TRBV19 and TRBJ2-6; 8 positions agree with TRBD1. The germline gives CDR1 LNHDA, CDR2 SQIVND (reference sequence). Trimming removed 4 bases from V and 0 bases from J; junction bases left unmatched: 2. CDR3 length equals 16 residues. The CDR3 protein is CASSTGGASGANVLTF. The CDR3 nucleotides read TGTGCCAGTAGTACAGGGGGCGCCTCTGGGGCCAACGTCCTGACTTTC.

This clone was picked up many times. CDR3 protein: CASSLRFSYEQYF. In nucleotides, the CDR3 is TGTGCCAGCAGCTTAAGGTTCTCCTACGAGCAGTACTTC. The rearrangement links TRBV11-1 to TRBJ2-7; D not certain. The V end lost 2 bases, the J end lost 0 bases, and 5 bases lay between the germline ends. Per the germline V gene, CDR1 is SGHAT and CDR2 is FQDESV (reference sequence). This CDR3 has 13 amino acids. Drawing the rest from reference TRBV11-1 and TRBJ2-7, the complete variable domain is EAEVAQSPRYKITEKSQAVAFWCDPISGHATLYWYRQILGQGPELLVQFQDESVVDDSQLPKDRFSAERLKGVDSTLKIQPAELGDSAMYLCASSLRFSYEQYFGPGTRLTVT.